Listed below are T cell receptor beta chains from one sample, sequenced in a study of shared T cell receptors in the human thymus. The assay was immunoSEQ multiplex PCR, and TCRdb's table has in-frame clones only and misses some. The top ten hold about 0.02% of the sample, which has approximately 400,000 clones, approximately 95% seen once. Material for sequencing was thymocytes. These receptors came from a human donor. The CDR3 runs from the conserved cysteine through the conserved F or W. The D gene is left open where the match is weak. Expanded clones are given a class, and other clones once, few, many or no size at all.

>TRBJ1-2|.|TRBD1|TRBV9
CASSVADWAGGVYGYTF
TGTGCCAGCAGCGTAGCTGATTGGGCAGGGGGCGTCTATGGCTACACCTTC
>TRBJ2-7|.|.|TRBV4-2
CASSQDQPGYYEQYF
TGTGCCAGCAGCCAAGATCAACCAGGCTACTACGAGCAGTACTTC
>TRBJ1-1|.|.|TRBV5-5
CASSLNLGENTEAFF
TGTGCCAGCAGCCTCAACTTGGGAGAGAACACTGAAGCTTTCTTT
>TRBJ2-1|.|TRBD2|TRBV11-3
CASSPGLAANEQFF
TGTGCCAGCAGCCCGGGACTAGCGGCGAATGAGCAGTTCTTC
>TRBJ1-5|.|.|TRBV18
CASSHDSPSNQPQHF
TGTGCCAGCTCACACGACAGCCCTAGCAATCAGCCCCAGCATTTT
>TRBJ2-3|.|.|TRBV7-2
CASSLGSCLITDTQYF
TGTGCCAGCAGCTTGGGCTCGTGCCTTATCACAGATACGCAGTATTTT
>TRBJ1-1|once|.|TRBV27
CASSLFQGSNTEAFF
TGTGCCAGCAGTTTATTCCAGGGGTCGAACACTGAAGCTTTCTTT
>TRBJ2-5|.|TRBD1|TRBV4-3
CASSQDRDRGREQYF
TGCGCCAGCAGCCAAGATAGGGACAGGGGGCGAGAGCAGTACTTC
>TRBJ2-3|.|.|TRBV28
CASSWEGAPWDTQYF
TGTGCCAGCAGTTGGGAGGGGGCGCCCTGGGATACGCAGTATTTT
>TRBJ1-1|.|TRBD1|TRBV7-9
CASSLVGRGRGTEAFF
TGTGCCAGCAGCTTAGTGGGCAGGGGGCGAGGGACTGAAGCTTTCTTT
>TRBJ1-1|.|TRBD1|TRBV19
CASSKGQGAWRNTEAFF
TGTGCCAGTAGTAAGGGACAGGGGGCCTGGCGGAACACTGAAGCTTTCTTT
>TRBJ2-6|.|.|TRBV6-5
CASSYSIGYGANVLTF
TGTGCCAGCAGTTACTCGATAGGGTATGGGGCCAACGTCCTGACTTTC
>TRBJ1-1|.|TRBD1|TRBV27
CASSPPRYRDIVGQGTNTEAFF
TGTGCCAGCAGTCCCCCTCGGTATCGCGATATTGTGGGACAGGGCACAAACACTGAAGCTTTCTTT
>TRBJ2-3|.|.|TRBV27
CASSWQVGVDSTDTQYF
TGTGCCAGCAGTTGGCAGGTCGGGGTTGATAGCACAGATACGCAGTATTTT
>TRBJ1-1|.|.|TRBV28
CASSFAGQNTEAFF
TGTGCCAGCAGTTTCGCTGGGCAGAACACTGAAGCTTTCTTT
>TRBJ1-2|.|.|TRBV7-9
CASSLRQGIDYGYTF
TGTGCCAGCAGCTTAAGGCAAGGGATCGACTATGGCTACACCTTC
>TRBJ2-1|.|.|TRBV6-8
CARVDGYNEQFF
TGTGCCAGGGTCGACGGATACAATGAGCAGTTCTTC
>TRBJ2-5|.|TRBD2|TRBV30
CAWSVQTSGLKETQYF
TGTGCCTGGAGTGTACAGACTAGCGGACTCAAAGAGACCCAGTACTTC
>TRBJ1-5|once|.|TRBV6-6
CASLRESGQPQHF
TGTGCCAGTCTAAGGGAATCGGGTCAGCCCCAGCATTTT
>TRBJ2-7|.|TRBD2|TRBV15
CATSSIPGGINEQYF
TGTGCCACCAGCAGCATCCCGGGGGGTATCAACGAGCAGTACTTC
>TRBJ1-5|.|.|TRBV6-1
CASSEVQASQPQHF
TGTGCCAGCAGTGAAGTGCAGGCGTCCCAGCCCCAGCATTTT
>TRBJ2-7|once|TRBD2|TRBV27
CASSLATSGEAKGYEQYF
TGTGCCAGCAGTCTCGCGACTAGCGGGGAGGCAAAGGGGTACGAGCAGTACTTC
>TRBJ1-2|.|.|TRBV28
CASSFYSGYTF
TGTGCCAGCAGTTTTTATTCTGGCTACACCTTC
>TRBJ2-5|.|TRBD2|TRBV5-1
CASSATSGRETQYF
TGCGCCAGCAGCGCCACTAGCGGGAGGGAGACCCAGTACTTC
>TRBJ1-1|.|.|TRBV27
CASSLSPRAVAFF
TGTGCCAGCAGTTTAAGCCCCCGGGCTGTTGCTTTCTTT
>TRBJ1-5|.|.|TRBV6-1
CASRKNQQKNQPQHF
TGTGCCAGCAGAAAAAACCAACAGAAAAATCAGCCCCAGCATTTT
>TRBJ1-1|.|.|TRBV28
CASNPLGGPNTEAFF
TGTGCCAGCAATCCCCTCGGGGGACCGAACACTGAAGCTTTCTTT
>TRBJ2-5|.|TRBD2|TRBV6-5
CASSWVSGSRVTQYF
TGTGCCAGCAGTTGGGTTAGCGGGAGTCGAGTGACCCAGTACTTC
>TRBJ1-2|.|.|TRBV28
CASSSLLYGYTF
TGTGCCAGCAGTTCGTTACTCTATGGCTACACCTTC
>TRBJ2-3|.|.|TRBV7-9
CASSLARGKVSDTQYF
TGTGCCAGCAGCTTAGCTCGAGGGAAAGTATCAGATACGCAGTATTTT
>TRBJ1-2|.|.|TRBV28
CASSFNGGKSYGYTF
TGTGCCAGCAGTTTTAATGGGGGGAAAAGCTATGGCTACACCTTC
>TRBJ2-4|once|TRBD1|TRBV10-3
CAISTGQGGKNIQYF
TGTGCCATCAGTACGGGACAGGGGGGCAAAAACATTCAGTACTTC
>TRBJ1-2|.|.|TRBV5-4
CASSLDHPRPNYGYTF
TGTGCCAGCAGCTTGGACCACCCAAGGCCAAACTATGGCTACACCTTC
>TRBJ2-1|.|TRBD2|TRBV14
CASSPGTSGSLNEQFF
TGTGCCAGCAGCCCAGGGACTAGCGGGAGTCTTAATGAGCAGTTCTTC
>TRBJ1-5|.|.|TRBV27
CASSKRVGFNQPQHF
TGTGCCAGCAGCAAAAGGGTAGGGTTCAATCAGCCCCAGCATTTT
>TRBJ1-5|.|TRBD1|TRBV7-2
CASSPDKGQGPNQPQHF
TGTGCCAGCAGCCCCGATAAGGGACAGGGGCCCAATCAGCCCCAGCATTTT
>TRBJ2-5|once|TRBD2|TRBV6-5
CASEGRLSGRQTQYF
TGTGCCAGCGAGGGTAGATTGAGCGGGAGACAGACCCAGTACTTC
>TRBJ2-7|.|.|TRBV6-1
CASSEAYEQYF
TGTGCCAGCAGTGAAGCTTACGAGCAGTACTTC
>TRBJ2-7|.|.|TRBV4-1
CASSSKGSTSYEQYF
TGCGCCAGCAGCTCCAAGGGGAGCACTTCCTACGAGCAGTACTTC
>TRBJ2-7|.|TRBD2|TRBV7-3
CASSFLPGLAGGKGINEQYF
TGTGCCAGCAGCTTTCTACCGGGACTAGCGGGAGGAAAAGGGATAAACGAGCAGTACTTC
>TRBJ2-1|.|TRBD2|TRBV28
CASSLPHREREAYNEQFF
TGTGCCAGCAGTTTGCCCCACAGAGAGCGGGAGGCCTACAATGAGCAGTTCTTC
>TRBJ1-2|.|TRBD1|TRBV2
CASRSKQGYYGYTF
TGTGCCAGCAGATCAAAACAGGGGTACTATGGCTACACCTTC
>TRBJ2-7|.|TRBD2|TRBV18
CASSPPPGLDYEQYF
TGTGCCAGCTCACCACCACCCGGACTAGACTACGAGCAGTACTTC
>TRBJ2-3|once|TRBD2|TRBV28
CASRGAGHTDTQYF
TGTGCCAGCAGGGGAGCGGGGCACACAGATACGCAGTATTTT